The 27 T cell receptor beta chains reported below all come from one sample, sequenced in a study of breast tumors, draining lymph nodes, adjacent tissues. A single record per CDR3 protein comes from TCRdb applying MiXCR to the multiplex PCR reads. This table has roughly 16,000 distinct CDR3 sequences, around 60% appearing once. Input material: tumor-adjacent breast tissue. These TCRs come from a female donor with breast cancer. Some clones in this sample may be carry-over from other donors' samples.

The rearrangement links TRBV19 to TRBJ1-2, with TRBD1 identical over 9 bases. The CDR3 sequence is 14 residues long. Germline V CDR1 and CDR2: LNHDA, SQIVND (reference sequence). The trim removed 8 bases at V and 0 bases at J, leaving 4 bases unmatched. CDR3 DNA: TGTGCCAGTGGTCGACAGGGGGCTAACTATGGCTACACCTTC. This sequence encodes CASGRQGANYGYTF.

In its sample, this clonotype was seen many times. The V and J genes are TRBV13 and TRBJ2-2; 13 bases fit TRBD2. Per germline, CDR1 PRHDT and CDR2 FYEKMQ (reference sequence). The V and J ends lost 1 base and 5 bases, in that order; junction bases with no gene match: 10. The CDR3 totals 19 residues. CDR3 sequence (DNA): TGTGCCAGCAGCTTAGACGCCGCGACTAGCGGGGGGCCGACCGGGGAGCTGTTTTTT. Amino acid sequence: CASSLDAATSGGPTGELFF. The full variable domain, completed using reference TRBV13 and TRBJ2-2, is AAGVIQSPRHLIKEKRETATLKCYPIPRHDTVYWYQQGPGQDPQFLISFYEKMQSDKGSIPDRFSAQQFSDYHSELNMSSLELGDSALYFCASSLDAATSGGPTGELFFGEGSRLTVL.

At least ten counts were recorded for this clonotype. The chain is built from TRBV20-1 and TRBJ2-1, with 11 positions matching TRBD2. This CDR3 comprises 16 residues. The ends lost 6 bases at V and 7 bases at J; junction bases unmatched: 14. Germline CDR1 is DFQATT and CDR2 is SNEGSKA (reference sequence). This CDR3 reads CSAAIAGGITRNEQFF. The CDR3 nucleotides are TGCAGTGCCGCAATAGCGGGGGGGATTACGAGGAATGAGCAGTTCTTC.

The gene calls are TRBV7-2 and TRBJ1-5; D perhaps matches TRBD1 (6 bases). Trimming pared 2 bases from V and 4 bases from J, leaving 12 bases between. CDR3 length: 15 residues. CDR1 is SGHTA and CDR2 is FQGNSA in the germline V gene. CDR3 coding DNA: TGTGCCAGCAGCTTAAGCACAGGGAGGAATCAGCCCCAGCATTTT. Protein product: CASSLSTGRNQPQHF. Full variable domain (rest looked up from reference TRBV7-2 and TRBJ1-5): GAGVSQSPSNKVTEKGKDVELRCDPISGHTALYWYRQSLGQGLEFLIYFQGNSAPDKSGLPSDRFSAERTGGSVSTLTIQRTQQEDSAVYLCASSLSTGRNQPQHFGDGTRLSIL.

Notes on this clonotype: Lacking the conserved final phenylalanine or tryptophan, this CDR3 likely reflects a read error. The chain has TRBV24-1 and TRBJ1-5; TRBD1 is a possible D gene (5 bases). V was pared by 5 bases and J by 1 base, with 8 bases between. Germline V gene lookup returns CDR1 KGHDR and CDR2 SFDVKD. CDR3 size: 14 residues. In DNA, the CDR3 is TGTGCCACCAGTGCCCGGGACAGCAATCAGCCCCAGCATCTT. Translation gives CATSARDSNQPQHL.

The V call is TRBV5-1, the J call TRBJ1-4; D is unresolved. The CDR3 runs to 14 residues. Germline CDR1 and CDR2: SGHRS and YFSETQ. V was trimmed by 5 bases and J by 2 bases, leaving 10 bases between them. The CDR3 DNA is TGCGCCAGCAGTGGAGGCACCACTAATGAAAAACTGTTTTTT. It translates to CASSGGTTNEKLFF.

Concerning this clonotype: At one end the junction does not follow the germline gene, possibly because of a read error. The V gene is TRBV6-5, the J gene TRBJ2-1, with D uncertain. This CDR3 is built from 13 residues. Germline V CDR1 and CDR2: MNHEY, SVGAGI. The CDR3 protein is CVSSYGQTREQFF. The CDR3 DNA sequence: TGTGTCAGCAGTTACGGCCAGACCAGGGAGCAGTTCTTC.

To note about this clonotype: This likely comes from a read error, as the CDR3 has no conserved phenylalanine or tryptophan at its end. Because the CDR3's place on the DNA is in doubt, the DNA is left out and the CDR3 is given as listed by TCRdb. The chain couples TRBV7-2 to TRBJ1-6; TRBD1 reflects the table's D call only, with no check against the DNA. The CDR3 is 15 residues long, counting both termini. The germline gives CDR1 SGHTA, CDR2 FQGNSA. The CDR3 reads CASSFYGGSCSPQHL.

The V gene is TRBV6-5, the J gene TRBJ1-2; D gene unclear. V lost 0 bases and J lost 4, with 12 bases in between. The germline V gene has CDR1 MNHEY and CDR2 SVGAGI. The CDR3 has 15 amino acids. DNA for the CDR3: TGTGCCAGCAGTTACTCGAGATGGGAGTTCTATGGCTACACCTTC. Protein sequence: CASSYSRWEFYGYTF.

The chain combines TRBV24-1 with TRBJ2-3; 8 nucleotides align to TRBD2. This CDR3 contains 15 residues. V was clipped by 8 bases and J by 2 bases; unmatched bases: 8. The germline gives CDR1 KGHDR, CDR2 SFDVKD. The CDR3 here is CATNDAGGNTDTQYF. The DNA of the CDR3 is TGTGCCACCAACGATGCGGGAGGAAACACAGATACGCAGTATTTT.

The chain links TRBV4-3 to TRBJ2-2; 7 positions agree with TRBD2. Germline V CDR1 and CDR2: LGHNA, YSLEER. J lost 7 bases, V lost 0 bases, and 11 bases had no gene match. The CDR3 is 17 amino acids. Written as DNA, the CDR3 is TGCGCCAGCAGCCAAGATCGTGGGGGAGGGCTCGACGGGGAGCTGTTTTTT. Translating it yields CASSQDRGGGLDGELFF.

Turning to this clonotype: One junction end disagrees with the germline gene, perhaps due to a read error. The chain uses TRBV7-3 and TRBJ2-7; TRBD1 matches 8 bases. The CDR3 is 15 amino acids. CDR1 is SGHTA, CDR2 FQGTGA, per germline. The CDR3 region has the DNA TGTGCCAGCAGCAACACCAACGGACAGGGTTACGAGCAGCACTTC. Protein sequence: CASSNTNGQGYEQHF.

The CDR3 here is CSLGRAGSPLHF. Here the CDR3 DNA reads TGCAGTCTTGGCAGAGCAGGGTCACCCCTCCACTTT. The V call is TRBV20-1, the J call TRBJ1-6, with D maybe TRBD1 (5 bases). V was shortened by 8 bases and J by 10 bases, with 15 bases between the two germline ends. This CDR3 contains 12 residues. The V gene's germline CDR1 is DFQATT and CDR2 SNEGSKA (reference sequence).

This chain links TRBV2 with TRBJ1-6; D remains unclear. Trimming took 5 bases from V and 10 from J, leaving 6 bases between them. The CDR3 loop spans 11 amino acids. Germline CDR1 SNHLY, CDR2 FYNNEI. The CDR3 sequence is CASSYGSPLHF. CDR3 DNA: TGTGCCAGCAGTTATGGCTCACCCCTCCACTTT.

This chain joins TRBV2 and TRBJ2-3; the match to TRBD2 covers 7 bases. The V and J ends lost 7 bases and 5 bases, in that order; junction bases with no gene match: 15. CDR1 is SNHLY, CDR2 FYNNEI, per germline. The CDR3 contains 16 residues. As DNA, the CDR3 is TGTGCCAGCACCTGGACTAGAGCGGCGGGAGAAGATACGCAGTATTTT. Translating gives CASTWTRAAGEDTQYF.

By sample share, this clonotype is medium-sized (0.01 to 0.1%). The V call is TRBV15, the J call TRBJ1-6; possible D gene TRBD1, 6 bases. The CDR3 spans 13 residues. Deletions cut 3 bases from V and 8 bases from J, with 8 bases between. Germline V gene sequence: CDR1 LNHNV, CDR2 YYDKDF (reference sequence). CDR3 sequence reads: CATSSGQHSPLHF. In nucleotides, the CDR3 is TGTGCCACCAGCAGCGGACAGCATTCACCCCTCCACTTT. Full variable domain (remainder filled in from reference TRBV15 and TRBJ1-6): DAMVIQNPRYQVTQFGKPVTLSCSQTLNHNVMYWYQQKSSQAPKLLFHYYDKDFNNEADTPDNFQSRRPNTSFCFLDIRSPGLGDTAMYLCATSSGQHSPLHFGNGTRLTVT.

This clonotype has ten or more counts. CDR3 sequence: CASRDLAKNIQYF. CDR3 nucleotide sequence: TGTGCCAGCAGAGATCTAGCCAAAAACATTCAGTACTTC. This chain connects TRBV6-5 to TRBJ2-4; D unclear. CDR1 is MNHEY, CDR2 SVGAGI, per germline. The V gene lost 6 bases and the J gene lost 0 bases, with 6 bases spanning the gap. The CDR3 covers 13 residues.

This clonotype was observed a handful of times. The CDR3 loop is CASSLDGTLGAQYF. The CDR3 DNA follows: TGTGCCAGCAGCTTGGATGGGACTCTCGGTGCGCAGTACTTC. This chain connects TRBV7-2 to TRBJ2-7; D might be TRBD2 (6 bases). The CDR3 consists of 14 residues. The germline V gene encodes CDR1 SGHTA and CDR2 FQGNSA. V shed 3 bases and J shed 9 bases, with 18 bases lying between them.

This CDR3 reads CSVGDRPNYEQYV. CDR3 nucleotide sequence: TGCAGTGTTGGGGACAGGCCGAACTACGAGCAGTACGTC. V gene TRBV20-1 combines with J gene TRBJ2-7; 8 nucleotides line up with TRBD1. Looked up from germline, CDR1 is DFQATT and CDR2 is SNEGSKA (reference sequence). The CDR3 runs to 13 residues. The ends lost 7 bases at V and 3 bases at J; junction bases unmatched: 8.

The V call is TRBV11-2, the J call TRBJ2-7; D is possibly TRBD2 (6 bases). This CDR3 spans 14 amino acids. The V gene lost 5 bases and the J gene lost 3 bases, with 14 bases spanning the gap. CDR1 SGHAT and CDR2 FQNNGV come from the germline V gene. CDR3 amino acids: CASSTPGGSYEQYF. CDR3 nucleotides: TGTGCCAGCAGCACACCCGGGGGAAGCTACGAGCAGTACTTC. The full variable domain, in which reference TRBV11-2 and TRBJ2-7 provide the parts outside the CDR3, is EAGVAQSPRYKIIEKRQSVAFWCNPISGHATLYWYQQILGQGPKLLIQFQNNGVVDDSQLPKDRFSAERLKGVDSTLKIQPAKLEDSAVYLCASSTPGGSYEQYFGPGTRLTVT.

The chain has TRBV24-1 and TRBJ2-2; the match to TRBD1 covers 7 bases. The CDR3 length is 17 residues. Germline trimming cut 4 bases from V and 2 bases from J; bases unmatched to any gene: 9. Germline-derived CDR1 and CDR2 are KGHDR and SFDVKD. CDR3 coding DNA: TGTGCCACCAGTGAATTTAAGGGGGCAGTAAACACCGGGGAGCTGTTTTTT. Protein product: CATSEFKGAVNTGELFF.

About this clonotype: A clone one base away is much larger, so this may be a read error. The J gene is TRBJ1-1, the V gene TRBV7-2, with unresolved D. The CDR3 sequence is 13 residues long. Germline loops: CDR1 SGHTA, CDR2 FQGNSA. The chain's CDR3 is CASSVVGNAEAFF. CDR3 DNA: TGTGCCAGCAGCGTTGTTGGGAACGCTGAAGCTTTCTTT. The full variable domain, completed using reference TRBV7-2 and TRBJ1-1, is GAGVSQSPSNKVTEKGKDVELRCDPISGHTALYWYRQSLGQGLEFLIYFQGNSAPDKSGLPSDRFSAERTGGSVSTLTIQRTQQEDSAVYLCASSVVGNAEAFFGQGTRLTVV.

The chain links TRBV11-2 to TRBJ2-7, with 11 positions matching TRBD2. Germline V gene sequence: CDR1 SGHAT, CDR2 FQNNGV. After removal of 6 bases from V and 2 bases from J, the junction contained 3 bases not matched to a gene. The length of the CDR3 is 14 residues. Here the CDR3 reads CASRGTSGAYEQYF. Written as DNA, the CDR3 is TGTGCCAGCAGGGGGACTAGCGGCGCCTACGAGCAGTACTTC.

This clonotype came up many times. This sequence joins TRBV7-2 and TRBJ1-1, with D hard to call. Germline values: CDR1 SGHTA, CDR2 FQGNSA. V lost 4 bases to trimming and J lost 4 bases, with 13 bases between them. The CDR3 is 14 residues long. In DNA, the CDR3 is TGTGCCAGCAGCTCCTATTCTGTCGGCACTGAAGCTTTCTTT. Its translation is CASSSYSVGTEAFF.

The chain links TRBV7-8 to TRBJ2-3; D gene uncertain. V lost 5 bases to trimming and J lost 0 bases, with 6 bases between them. CDR1 is SGHVS and CDR2 is FQNEAQ in the germline V gene. This CDR3 is 13 amino acids long. Here the CDR3 reads CASSPPSTDTQYF. The CDR3 DNA is TGTGCCAGCAGCCCACCTAGCACAGATACGCAGTATTTT.

Within the sample, this clonotype is medium-sized (0.01 to 0.1%). This chain uses TRBV4-3 with TRBJ2-5; 7 bases match TRBD2. The CDR3 has 17 amino acids. Germline values: CDR1 LGHNA, CDR2 YSLEER. Unmatched junction bases numbered 9, after V lost 1 base and J lost 1 base. This chain's CDR3 is CASSQAPGGGGQETQYF. The CDR3 nucleotides are TGCGCCAGCAGCCAAGCTCCGGGTGGCGGGGGCCAAGAGACCCAGTACTTC.

CDR3 in DNA: TGCAGTGCTCTACAGGGTCATACTTACAATGAGCAGTTCTTC. Amino acids: CSALQGHTYNEQFF. This chain uses TRBV20-1 with TRBJ2-1; a weak D match, TRBD1 (6 bases). Germline assignment: CDR1 DFQATT and CDR2 SNEGSKA (reference sequence). The CDR3 extends over 14 amino acids. The germline V and J ends were trimmed by 5 bases and 4 bases, with 15 bases remaining between them.